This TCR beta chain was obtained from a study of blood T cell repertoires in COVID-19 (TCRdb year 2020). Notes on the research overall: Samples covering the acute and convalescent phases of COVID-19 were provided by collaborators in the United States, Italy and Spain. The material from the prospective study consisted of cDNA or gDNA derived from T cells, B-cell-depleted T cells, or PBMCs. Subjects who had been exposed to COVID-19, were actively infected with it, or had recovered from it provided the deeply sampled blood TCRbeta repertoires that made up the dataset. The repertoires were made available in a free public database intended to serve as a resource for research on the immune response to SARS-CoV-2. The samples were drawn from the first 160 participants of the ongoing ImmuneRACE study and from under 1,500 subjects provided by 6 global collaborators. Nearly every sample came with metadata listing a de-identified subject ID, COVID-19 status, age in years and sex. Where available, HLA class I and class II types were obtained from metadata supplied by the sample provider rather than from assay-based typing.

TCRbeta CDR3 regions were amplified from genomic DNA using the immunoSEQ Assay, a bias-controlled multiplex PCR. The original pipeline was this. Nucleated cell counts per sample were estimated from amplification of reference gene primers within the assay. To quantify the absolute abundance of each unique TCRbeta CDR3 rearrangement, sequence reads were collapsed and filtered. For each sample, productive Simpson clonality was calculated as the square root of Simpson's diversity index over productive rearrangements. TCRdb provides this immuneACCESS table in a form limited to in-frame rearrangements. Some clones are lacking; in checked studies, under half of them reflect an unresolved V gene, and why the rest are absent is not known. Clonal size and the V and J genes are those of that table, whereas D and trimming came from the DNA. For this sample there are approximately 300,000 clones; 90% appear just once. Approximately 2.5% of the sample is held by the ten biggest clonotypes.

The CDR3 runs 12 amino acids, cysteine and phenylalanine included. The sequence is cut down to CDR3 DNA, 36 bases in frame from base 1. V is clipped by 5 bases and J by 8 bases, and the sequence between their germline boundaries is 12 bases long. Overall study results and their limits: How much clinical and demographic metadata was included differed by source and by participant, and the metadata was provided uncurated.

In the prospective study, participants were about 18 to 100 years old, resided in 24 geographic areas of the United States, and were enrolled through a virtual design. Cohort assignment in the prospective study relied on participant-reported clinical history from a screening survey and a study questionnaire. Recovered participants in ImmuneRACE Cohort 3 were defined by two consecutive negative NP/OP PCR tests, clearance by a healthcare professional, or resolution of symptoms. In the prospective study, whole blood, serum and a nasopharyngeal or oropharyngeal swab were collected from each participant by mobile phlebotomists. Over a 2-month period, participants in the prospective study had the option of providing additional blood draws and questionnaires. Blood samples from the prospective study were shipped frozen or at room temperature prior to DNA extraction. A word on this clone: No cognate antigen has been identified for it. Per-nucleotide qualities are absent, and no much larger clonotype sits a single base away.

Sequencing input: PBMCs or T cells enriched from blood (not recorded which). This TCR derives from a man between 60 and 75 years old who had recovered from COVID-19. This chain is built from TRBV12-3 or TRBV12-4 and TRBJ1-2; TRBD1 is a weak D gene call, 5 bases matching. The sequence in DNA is TGTGCCAGCAGTCACGGGACTACGGGCTACACCTTC. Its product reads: CASSHGTTGYTF.